This T cell receptor (beta chain) was captured by sequencing in a study of long-term antiretroviral therapy in people with HIV (dated by TCRdb to between 2022 and 2023). In the study overall: The earliest samples were collected approximately a decade before the 2015 WHO recommendation for immediate ART, a period when ART was typically delayed until CD4 counts fell. Of the roughly 31 participants with HIV, 10 to 11 were female. Test extractions of a monoclonal T-cell line alongside a few dozen polyclonal samples showed no cross-contamination during QIAcube processing. This retrospective serial study examined whether starting ART and sustained HIV suppression were associated with changes in the composition and diversity of the TRB repertoire in peripheral blood. A total of under 250 cryopreserved PBMC samples were contributed to the cohort by 30 adults with confirmed HIV infection, with samples collected serially over a mean of approximately 6 years (range 1-12).

Worth noting for this clone: Its recognized antigen is unknown. Per-nucleotide qualities are absent, and no much larger clonotype sits a single base away. Other DNA sequences in this specimen translate into the identical CDR3.

Participants were included only if at least one PBMC sample before ART initiation and at least two post-ART samples were available. Treatment was received in the United States of America by all participants with HIV. Before DNA extraction, cryopreserved samples of about 1-10 million PBMC were thawed and washed. At the time of the earliest PBMC sample, participants with HIV were aged between roughly 20 and 55 years. PBMC samples were contributed by each participant from 1-4 timepoints before ART initiation and 2-8 timepoints after ART initiation, with a median of 7 samples. For every participant, serial HIV viral load, CD4+ T-cell count, ART history and demographic data were obtained. A Qiagen kit on a QIAcube was used to extract genomic DNA from unsorted PBMC, with samples processed in batches of 12. Sequencing of the TRB variable region was done with the immunoSEQ hsTCRB v3.0 assay at survey level resolution. TRB sequencing targeted a depth of roughly 35,000-55,000 T-cell genomes per sample. Pooled TRB libraries were sequenced on an Illumina MiSeq with a v3 150-cycle kit. As for the authors' bioinformatics: Repertoire analysis ran in R within a reproducible Nextflow workflow covering QC, data transformation and analysis. LymphoSeq2, an R package for exploring AIRR-Seq data, was used to implement the custom analyses. A few samples that produced fewer than 5000 total TRB sequences were removed, so 188 HIV repertoires were analyzed. Of the roughly 190 retained HIV repertoires, under 65 were collected before and under 150 after ART initiation. Repertoires were downsampled to 5000 TRB nucleotide sequences, with summary statistics averaged over 100 downsampling iterations. Only TRB sequences with CDR3 regions of at least seven amino acids were retained for analysis. Two measures captured diversity: a Shannon entropy-derived clonality score and the Gini coefficient. In the repertoire networks, any two of the top 5000 CDR3 amino acid sequences were linked whenever the two sequences differed by an edit distance of one. Antigen specificity groups and MHC restriction were predicted for TRB CDR3 amino acid sequences with GLIPH2. To flag known CMV, EBV, HIV or tissue antigen associations, CDR3 amino acid sequences were matched against VDJdb and McPAS-TCR. Pre-ART, post-ART and control groups were compared with Wilcoxon signed-rank tests and Holm-Bonferroni correction. TCRdb stores this immuneACCESS table with in-frame sequences only. Part of the clones is absent; in the studies checked, under half of the shortfall reflects unresolved V genes, and no reason is known for the rest. Clone size and the V and J calls come from that table; the DNA yielded D and trimming. The sample profile shows roughly 25,000 clones; 65% to 90% of them were found once. About 2.3% of the sample comes from the top ten.

The CDR3 measures 13 amino acids from cysteine to phenylalanine. The kept DNA is CDR3 alone, 39 bases in frame from the first base. Looking up the germline V gene yields CDR1 KGHSH and CDR2 LQKENI. The V and J ends are trimmed by 5 bases and 2 bases, leaving 9 bases between them. Overall results and qualifications from the work: Unsorted PBMC were profiled instead of sorted CD4+ and CD8+ T cells because pre-ART samples had limited cell numbers. Inferences about post-ART repertoire changes are limited because no data were available on ART adherence, viral resistance or therapy changes. Because PBMC availability was limited, only the TCR beta chain was sequenced, with no alpha chain pairing. The samples span the years 2004 to 2017, and the ART regimens used at that time may not be as effective as current regimens. A significant increase in TRB diversity was found to be associated with ART initiation, although TRB diversity was observed to remain significantly below that of transplant donor controls even after long-term ART. Expanded TRB clones identified before ART initiation dominated the repertoire at all time points, although this dominance fluctuated and declined in many PLHIV after ART. Narrower CDR3 length ranges were observed in HIV repertoires than in controls, and an antigen-experienced repertoire with only a slight naive shift after ART was suggested by the network structure.

The sample in question was unsorted PBMCs, obtained 3 years after starting antiretroviral therapy. The receptor was isolated from a man aged 50 to 59 with HIV. The chain is assembled from TRBV18 and TRBJ1-1; a tentative D match to TRBD1 spans 5 bases. The nucleotide sequence is given as TGTGCCAGCTCATCGACAGTTAACACTGAAGCTTTCTTT. This yields the protein CASSSTVNTEAFF.